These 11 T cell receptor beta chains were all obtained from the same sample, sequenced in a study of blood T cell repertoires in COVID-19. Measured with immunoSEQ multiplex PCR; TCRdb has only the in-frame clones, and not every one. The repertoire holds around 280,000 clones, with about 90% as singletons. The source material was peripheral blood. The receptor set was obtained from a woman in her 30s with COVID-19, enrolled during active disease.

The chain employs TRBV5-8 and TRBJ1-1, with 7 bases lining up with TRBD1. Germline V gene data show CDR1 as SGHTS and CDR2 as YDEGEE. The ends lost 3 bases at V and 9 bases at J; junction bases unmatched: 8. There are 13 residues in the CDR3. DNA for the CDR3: TGTGCCAGCAGCTCCTATTACAGGGGTAAAGCTTTCTTT. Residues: CASSSYYRGKAFF.

The CDR3 loop is CASSEANAPRKNIQYF. CDR3 coding DNA: TGTGCCAGCAGTGAAGCGAACGCCCCCCGGAAAAACATTCAGTACTTC. This sequence joins TRBV2 and TRBJ2-4, with D unresolved. The V end lost 0 bases, the J end lost 4 bases, and 13 bases lay between the germline ends. Germline assignment: CDR1 SNHLY and CDR2 FYNNEI. This CDR3 has 16 amino acids.

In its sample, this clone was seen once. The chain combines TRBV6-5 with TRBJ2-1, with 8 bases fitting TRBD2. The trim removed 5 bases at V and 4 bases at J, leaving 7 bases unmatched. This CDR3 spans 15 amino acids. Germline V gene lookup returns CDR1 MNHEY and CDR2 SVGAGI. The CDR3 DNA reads TGTGCCAGCAGTCGTCGGGAGGGCCGATACAATGAGCAGTTCTTC. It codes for CASSRREGRYNEQFF.

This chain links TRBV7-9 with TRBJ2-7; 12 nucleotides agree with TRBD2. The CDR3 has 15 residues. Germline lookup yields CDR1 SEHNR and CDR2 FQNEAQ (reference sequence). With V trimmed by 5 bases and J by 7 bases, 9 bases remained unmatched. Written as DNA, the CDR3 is TGTGCCAGCAGCCAACGGACTAGCGGGATGGGTGAGCAGTACTTC. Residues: CASSQRTSGMGEQYF.

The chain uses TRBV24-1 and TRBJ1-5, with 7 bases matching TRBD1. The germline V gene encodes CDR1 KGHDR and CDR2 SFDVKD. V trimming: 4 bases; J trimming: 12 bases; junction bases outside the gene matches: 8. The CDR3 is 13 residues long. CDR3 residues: CATSDPGQELQHF. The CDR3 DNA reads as TGTGCCACCAGTGACCCCGGACAGGAGCTCCAGCATTTT.

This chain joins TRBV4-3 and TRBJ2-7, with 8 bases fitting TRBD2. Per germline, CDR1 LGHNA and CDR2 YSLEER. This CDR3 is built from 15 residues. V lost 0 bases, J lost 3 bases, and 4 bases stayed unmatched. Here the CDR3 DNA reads TGCGCCAGCAGCCAAGAGTGGCTAGCGGGCTACGAGCAGTACTTC. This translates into CASSQEWLAGYEQYF.

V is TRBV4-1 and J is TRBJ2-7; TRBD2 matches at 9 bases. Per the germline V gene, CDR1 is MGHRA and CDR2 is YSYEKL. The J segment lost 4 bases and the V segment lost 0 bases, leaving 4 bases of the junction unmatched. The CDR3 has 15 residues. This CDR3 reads CASSQEGLAGYEQYF. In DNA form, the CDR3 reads TGCGCCAGCAGCCAAGAAGGCCTAGCGGGGTACGAGCAGTACTTC.

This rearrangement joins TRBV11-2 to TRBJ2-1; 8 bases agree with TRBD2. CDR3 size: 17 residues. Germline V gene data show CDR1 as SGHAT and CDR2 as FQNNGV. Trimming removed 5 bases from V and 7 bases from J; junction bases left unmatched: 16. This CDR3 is CASSHAQGPGGGNEQFF. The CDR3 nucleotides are TGTGCCAGCAGCCACGCCCAGGGGCCGGGAGGGGGTAATGAGCAGTTCTTC.

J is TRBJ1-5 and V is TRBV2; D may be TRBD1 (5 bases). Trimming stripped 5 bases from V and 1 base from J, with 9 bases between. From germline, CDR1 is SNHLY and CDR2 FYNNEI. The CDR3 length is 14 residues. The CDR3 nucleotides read TGTGCCAGCAGTAGCCAGGGAAGCAATCAGCCCCAGCATTTT. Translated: CASSSQGSNQPQHF.

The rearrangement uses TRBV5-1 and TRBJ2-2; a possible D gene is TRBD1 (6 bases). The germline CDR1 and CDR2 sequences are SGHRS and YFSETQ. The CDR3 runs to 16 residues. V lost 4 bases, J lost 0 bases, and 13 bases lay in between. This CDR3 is CASSPLGAANTGELFF. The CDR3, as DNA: TGCGCCAGCAGCCCCCTGGGGGCGGCGAACACCGGGGAGCTGTTTTTT.

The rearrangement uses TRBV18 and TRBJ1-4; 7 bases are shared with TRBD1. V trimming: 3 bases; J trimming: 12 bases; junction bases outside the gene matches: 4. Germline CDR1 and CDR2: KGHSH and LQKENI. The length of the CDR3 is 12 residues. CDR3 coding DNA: TGTGCCAGCTCACCCCGACAGGGTGAACTGTTTTTT. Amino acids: CASSPRQGELFF.